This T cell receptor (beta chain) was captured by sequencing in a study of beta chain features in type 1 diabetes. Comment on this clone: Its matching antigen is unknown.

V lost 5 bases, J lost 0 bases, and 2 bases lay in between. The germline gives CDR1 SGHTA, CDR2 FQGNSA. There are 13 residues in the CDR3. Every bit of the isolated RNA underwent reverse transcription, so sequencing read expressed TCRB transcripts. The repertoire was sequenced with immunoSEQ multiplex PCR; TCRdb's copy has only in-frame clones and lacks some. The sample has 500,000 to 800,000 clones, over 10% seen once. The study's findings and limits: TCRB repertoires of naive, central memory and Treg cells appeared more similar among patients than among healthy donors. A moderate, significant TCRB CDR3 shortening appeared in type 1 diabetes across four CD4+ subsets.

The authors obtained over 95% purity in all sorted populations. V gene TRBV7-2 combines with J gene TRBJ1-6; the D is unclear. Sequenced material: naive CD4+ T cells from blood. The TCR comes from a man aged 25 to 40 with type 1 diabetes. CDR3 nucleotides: TGTGCCAGCAGCGACTCCTATAATTCACCCCTCCACTTT. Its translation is CASSDSYNSPLHF.